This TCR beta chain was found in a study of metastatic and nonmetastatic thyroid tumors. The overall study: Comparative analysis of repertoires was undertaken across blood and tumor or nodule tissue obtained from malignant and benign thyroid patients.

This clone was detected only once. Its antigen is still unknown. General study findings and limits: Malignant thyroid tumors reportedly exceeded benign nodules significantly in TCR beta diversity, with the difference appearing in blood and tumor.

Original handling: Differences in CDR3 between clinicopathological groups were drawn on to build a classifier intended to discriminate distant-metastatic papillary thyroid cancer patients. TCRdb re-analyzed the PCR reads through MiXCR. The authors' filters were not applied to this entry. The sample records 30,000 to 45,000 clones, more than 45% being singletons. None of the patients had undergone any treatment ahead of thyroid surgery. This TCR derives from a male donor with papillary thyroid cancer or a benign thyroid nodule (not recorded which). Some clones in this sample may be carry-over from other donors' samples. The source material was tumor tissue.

CDR3 DNA: TGTGCCAGCAGCTCTCCGGGACAGAACTATGGCTACACCTTC. Its protein is CASSSPGQNYGYTF. The chain couples TRBV5-5 to TRBJ1-2; 7 nucleotides line up with TRBD1. J lost 2 bases, V lost 3 bases, and 4 bases had no gene match. CDR1 is SGHKS, CDR2 YYEKEE, per germline (reference sequence). The CDR3 is 14 residues long.